This T cell receptor (beta chain) was recovered during a study of shared clonotypes between healthy human individuals. Study overall: The donors, two women and a few men, were aged 18 to 49.

V shed 4 bases and J 8 bases; nucleotides not matched to a gene: 17. Germline values: CDR1 SGHDN, CDR2 FVKESK. The CDR3 covers 20 residues. The donor population consisted of healthy HIV-negative adults with no recent acute infections or vaccinations. Running of the assay took place at deep level. An even split of each subset's genomic DNA across several immunoSEQ plates was performed. Here immunoSEQ multiplex PCR was the method, and the copy in TCRdb shows in-frame clones only, minus some. The sample shows some 530,000 clones, more than 75% of them seen only once. Sequencing used PBMCs. V is TRBV14 and J is TRBJ2-1; 16 nucleotides align to TRBD2. The sequence was obtained from a woman aged 40 to 49 in good health. Some clones in this sample may be carry-over from other donors' samples. The chain's CDR3 is CASSPPGLAGGPFQLDEQFF. The DNA of the CDR3 is TGTGCCAGCAGCCCACCGGGACTAGCGGGAGGGCCCTTTCAACTCGATGAGCAGTTCTTC. The variable domain in full, with the rest retrieved from reference TRBV14 and TRBJ2-1, is EAGVTQFPSHSVIEKGQTVTLRCDPISGHDNLYWYRRVMGKEIKFLLHFVKESKQDESGMPNNRFLAERTGGTYSTLKVQPAELEDSGVYFCASSPPGLAGGPFQLDEQFFGPGTRLTVL.